Listed below are T cell receptor beta chains from one sample, sequenced in a study of blood T cell repertoires in COVID-19. Sequencing used immunoSEQ multiplex PCR; TCRdb keeps in-frame clones, though not all of them. Counted here are about 430,000 clones, roughly 84% occurring once; the ten biggest clones make up 1.2% to 1.5%. The sequenced sample consisted of PBMCs or T cells enriched from blood (not recorded which). These receptors were taken from a woman in her late teens or twenties who had been exposed to COVID-19. Both conserved end residues are part of each CDR3. Each record gives: J gene, V gene, CDR3 protein.

J gene: TRBJ2-1
V gene: TRBV5-8
CDR3 protein: CASSLVLASEQFF

J gene: TRBJ2-5
V gene: TRBV11-3
CDR3 protein: CASSPGGPGETQYF

J gene: TRBJ1-4
V gene: TRBV19
CDR3 protein: CASNPRVPSVELFF

J gene: TRBJ1-4
V gene: TRBV9
CDR3 protein: CASSVDPGTTNEKLFF

J gene: TRBJ2-5
V gene: TRBV5-1
CDR3 protein: CASSNPRGQETQYF

J gene: TRBJ1-6
V gene: TRBV28
CDR3 protein: CASSLASGYNSPLHF

J gene: TRBJ1-4
V gene: TRBV7-9
CDR3 protein: CASSPPDRAVEKLFF

J gene: TRBJ1-2
V gene: TRBV4-3
CDR3 protein: CASSQMGQGAGYGYTF

J gene: TRBJ2-5
V gene: TRBV10-3
CDR3 protein: CAIRGSGGTLETQYF

J gene: TRBJ1-1
V gene: TRBV11-2
CDR3 protein: CASSLSGEAFF

J gene: TRBJ2-2
V gene: TRBV24-1
CDR3 protein: CATNAGGELFF

J gene: TRBJ2-1
V gene: TRBV28
CDR3 protein: CASSTAVSGFYNEQFF

J gene: TRBJ2-7
V gene: TRBV14
CDR3 protein: CASSRLGLAGDEQYF

J gene: TRBJ2-7
V gene: TRBV5-1
CDR3 protein: CASSGRTGGSYEQYF

J gene: TRBJ1-2
V gene: TRBV11-2
CDR3 protein: CASSLDRGSNYGYTF

J gene: TRBJ2-7
V gene: TRBV7-9
CDR3 protein: CASTQGLAGAYEQYF

J gene: TRBJ1-4
V gene: TRBV20-1
CDR3 protein: CSASIRTNEKLFF

J gene: TRBJ2-4
V gene: TRBV7-8
CDR3 protein: CASSFYGEGTENIQYF

J gene: TRBJ1-2
V gene: TRBV6-6
CDR3 protein: CASSYSGGRSGYTF

J gene: TRBJ1-2
V gene: TRBV7-9
CDR3 protein: CASSSRDTTNYGYTF

J gene: TRBJ2-1
V gene: TRBV11-2
CDR3 protein: CASTRGGRDEQFF

J gene: TRBJ1-2
V gene: TRBV28
CDR3 protein: CASSYRIPGQRPDGYGYTF

J gene: TRBJ2-7
V gene: TRBV28
CDR3 protein: CASSPPTSGRIEQYF

J gene: TRBJ1-6
V gene: TRBV5-5
CDR3 protein: CASSLSSGYNSPLHF

J gene: TRBJ1-3
V gene: TRBV28
CDR3 protein: CASSSIPRDLTGASGNTIYF

J gene: TRBJ2-2
V gene: TRBV7-2
CDR3 protein: CASSATTSSGELFF

J gene: TRBJ1-4
V gene: TRBV21-1
CDR3 protein: CASSKEERRSATNEKLFF

J gene: TRBJ2-3
V gene: TRBV19
CDR3 protein: CASTPVASTDTQYF

J gene: TRBJ2-1
V gene: TRBV24-1
CDR3 protein: CATSATTGGVYNEQFF

J gene: TRBJ1-4
V gene: TRBV30
CDR3 protein: CAWSTRTGEKLFF

J gene: TRBJ1-5
V gene: TRBV18
CDR3 protein: CASSPGQNQPQHF

J gene: TRBJ2-2
V gene: TRBV5-4
CDR3 protein: CASSFGGNTGELFF

J gene: TRBJ2-7
V gene: TRBV11-2
CDR3 protein: CASSFGTGLSYEQYF

J gene: TRBJ1-2
V gene: TRBV2
CDR3 protein: CASSGRVAYGYTF

J gene: TRBJ2-7
V gene: TRBV7-2
CDR3 protein: CASRYAGTGLYEQYF

J gene: TRBJ1-6
V gene: TRBV30
CDR3 protein: CAWTGQGRSPLHF

J gene: TRBJ2-7
V gene: TRBV28
CDR3 protein: CASSLLLAGVTYEQYF

J gene: TRBJ2-1
V gene: TRBV27
CDR3 protein: CASTRSGETYNEQFF

J gene: TRBJ2-1
V gene: TRBV4-2
CDR3 protein: CASSPVGGYNEQFF

J gene: TRBJ2-1
V gene: TRBV27
CDR3 protein: CASKTGRGGRVNEQFF

J gene: TRBJ2-7
V gene: TRBV7-8
CDR3 protein: CASSRTRVYEQYF

J gene: TRBJ2-1
V gene: TRBV7-9
CDR3 protein: CASSLGTGSSNEQFF

J gene: TRBJ2-7
V gene: TRBV28
CDR3 protein: CASNRQGLYEQYF

J gene: TRBJ2-3
V gene: TRBV6-5
CDR3 protein: CASSYSLPTDTQYF

J gene: TRBJ1-3
V gene: TRBV7-2
CDR3 protein: CASSSLRSGNTIYF

J gene: TRBJ2-6
V gene: TRBV19
CDR3 protein: CASRYWSGANVLTF

J gene: TRBJ1-6
V gene: TRBV4-3
CDR3 protein: CASSQDRQYNSPLHF

J gene: TRBJ2-1
V gene: TRBV20-1
CDR3 protein: CSASGQPGSGGPYNEQFF

J gene: TRBJ2-5
V gene: TRBV28
CDR3 protein: CASSYKGQTYQETQYF

J gene: TRBJ2-3
V gene: TRBV4-2
CDR3 protein: CASSRTRNRADTQYF

J gene: TRBJ2-7
V gene: TRBV9
CDR3 protein: CASLNPYPYEQYF

J gene: TRBJ2-1
V gene: TRBV29-1
CDR3 protein: CSAESGQSSYNEQFF

J gene: TRBJ1-6
V gene: TRBV18
CDR3 protein: CASSPSSYNSPLHF

J gene: TRBJ2-7
V gene: TRBV6-2/TRBV6-3
CDR3 protein: CASSYWSSEQYF

J gene: TRBJ2-2
V gene: TRBV10-3
CDR3 protein: CAISESGGLNTGELFF